Listed below are T cell receptor beta chains from one sample, sequenced in a study of blood T cell repertoires in COVID-19. Produced via immunoSEQ multiplex PCR; TCRdb's table is partial and in-frame only. The data hold around 220,000 clones, with 80% to 90% observed a single time. Sequenced material: peripheral blood. These receptors came from a man aged 18 to 29 with active or convalescent COVID-19. The CDR3 runs from the conserved cysteine through the conserved F or W. Fields, in order: clone size, V gene, CDR3 length, D gene, J gene, CDR3 protein, CDR3 DNA. The D gene is left open where the match is weak. Size values are once, few and many counts, or a class for expanded clones, and some rows have none.

abundance: -; v_gene: TRBV28; len: 16; d_gene: -; j_gene: TRBJ2-5; CDR3aa: CASSLLQGRWQETQYF; CDR3nt: TGTGCCAGCAGTTTACTGCAGGGGAGATGGCAAGAGACCCAGTACTTC
abundance: -; v_gene: TRBV27; len: 15; d_gene: -; j_gene: TRBJ2-5; CDR3aa: CASSSIGTPQETQYF; CDR3nt: TGTGCCAGCAGTTCAATCGGGACACCCCAAGAGACCCAGTACTTC
abundance: -; v_gene: TRBV3-1/TRBV3-2; len: 12; d_gene: -; j_gene: TRBJ2-2; CDR3aa: CASSRDYGELFF; CDR3nt: TGTGCCAGCAGCCGAGACTACGGGGAGCTGTTTTTT
abundance: once; v_gene: TRBV19; len: 15; d_gene: TRBD2; j_gene: TRBJ2-3; CDR3aa: CASSNLAGVGHTQYF; CDR3nt: TGTGCCAGTAGTAACCTAGCGGGAGTGGGGCATACGCAGTATTTT
abundance: once; v_gene: TRBV5-1; len: 15; d_gene: TRBD1; j_gene: TRBJ1-1; CDR3aa: CASSLGQDRGTEAFF; CDR3nt: TGCGCCAGCAGCTTGGGGCAAGACAGGGGTACTGAAGCTTTCTTT
abundance: -; v_gene: TRBV5-6; len: 16; d_gene: -; j_gene: TRBJ2-2; CDR3aa: CASSLSVSVNTGELFF; CDR3nt: TGTGCCAGCAGCTTGTCGGTGTCGGTGAACACCGGGGAGCTGTTTTTT
abundance: -; v_gene: TRBV11-3; len: 14; d_gene: -; j_gene: TRBJ2-1; CDR3aa: CASSKSPTANEQFF; CDR3nt: TGTGCCAGCAGTAAAAGCCCCACAGCCAATGAGCAGTTCTTC
abundance: -; v_gene: TRBV5-1; len: 15; d_gene: -; j_gene: TRBJ2-7; CDR3aa: CASSPGGPSSYEQYF; CDR3nt: TGCGCCAGCAGCCCCGGGGGTCCGAGCTCCTACGAGCAGTACTTC
abundance: few; v_gene: TRBV30; len: 15; d_gene: -; j_gene: TRBJ1-1; CDR3aa: CAWSGPPTGNTEAFF; CDR3nt: TGTGCCTGGAGTGGACCCCCAACAGGGAACACTGAAGCTTTCTTT
abundance: -; v_gene: TRBV5-1; len: 15; d_gene: TRBD1; j_gene: TRBJ2-7; CDR3aa: CASSSSGQGSVEQYF; CDR3nt: TGCGCCAGCAGCTCTTCGGGACAGGGGAGTGTTGAGCAGTACTTC
abundance: -; v_gene: TRBV20-1; len: 14; d_gene: -; j_gene: TRBJ1-2; CDR3aa: CSASQAGLIYGYTF; CDR3nt: TGCAGTGCTAGTCAGGCAGGGTTAATCTATGGCTACACCTTC
abundance: -; v_gene: TRBV6-2/TRBV6-3; len: 17; d_gene: TRBD2; j_gene: TRBJ2-7; CDR3aa: CASSPIRSSGRHYEQYF; CDR3nt: TGTGCCAGCAGCCCGATACGATCTAGCGGGAGGCACTACGAGCAATACTTC
abundance: -; v_gene: TRBV19; len: 14; d_gene: -; j_gene: TRBJ2-1; CDR3aa: CASSITSSYNEQFF; CDR3nt: TGTGCCAGTAGTATCACCAGCTCCTACAATGAGCAGTTCTTC
abundance: few; v_gene: TRBV6-4; len: 16; d_gene: TRBD1; j_gene: TRBJ1-3; CDR3aa: CASRITGANSGNTIYF; CDR3nt: TGTGCCAGCAGGATAACAGGGGCAAACTCTGGAAACACCATATATTTT
abundance: -; v_gene: TRBV7-2; len: 14; d_gene: -; j_gene: TRBJ1-2; CDR3aa: CASSLGGPFAGYTF; CDR3nt: TGTGCCAGCAGCTTAGGGGGGCCCTTCGCTGGCTACACCTTC